A selection of T cell receptor beta chains follows, all from one sample in a study of CD8+ T cells in alopecia areata. The method was immunoSEQ multiplex PCR; TCRdb's version includes in-frame clones alone and lacks a portion of them. The sample shows 180,000 or so clones, roughly 60% of them seen only once. The specimen was CD4+ T cells sorted from blood, collected at week 24, from a patient treated with tofacitinib. Every receptor here comes from a human donor with alopecia areata. The CDR3 runs from the conserved cysteine through the conserved F or W. The D gene is left open where the match is weak. Clone size is given for some rows only: seen once, a few or many times, or a class if the clone is expanded.

D,J,V,size,DNA,CDR3
TRBD1,TRBJ2-5,TRBV28,few,TGTGCCAGCAGTGGATGGACAGGTGTAGAGACCCAGTACTTC,CASSGWTGVETQYF
.,TRBJ2-6,TRBV10-3,.,TGTGCCATCAGTGGTACGGGACTCTCTGGGGCCAACGTCCTGACTTTC,CAISGTGLSGANVLTF
.,TRBJ1-2,TRBV19,few,TGTGCCAGTAGCCGCTCCGGGACGGACGCTGCTTATGGCTACACCTTC,CASSRSGTDAAYGYTF
.,TRBJ2-3,TRBV5-4,.,TGTGCCAGCAGCCTAAGGACAGATACGCAGTATTTT,CASSLRTDTQYF
TRBD1,TRBJ2-7,TRBV5-1,.,TGCGCCAGCAGCTTGGACAGGGGGAAGGCCGAGCAGTACTTC,CASSLDRGKAEQYF
TRBD2,TRBJ2-1,TRBV7-6,.,TGTGCCAGCAGCTCGGGACTAGCGGGCCCTGAGCAGTTCTTC,CASSSGLAGPEQFF
.,TRBJ2-1,TRBV29-1,.,TGCAGCGTTGAAGATCTGAGGGGTGGCAATGAGCAGTTCTTC,CSVEDLRGGNEQFF
TRBD1,TRBJ2-1,TRBV2,few,TGTGCCAGCAACCCCGGGACAGGGGCCTACAATGAGCAGTTCTTC,CASNPGTGAYNEQFF
.,TRBJ1-4,TRBV30,few,TGTGCCTGGGCCCAGGGACGTGGATGGGAAGAAAAACTGTTTTTT,CAWAQGRGWEEKLFF
TRBD2,TRBJ2-7,TRBV7-9,.,TGTGCCAGCAGCCCCCGAGCGGGAGAGAGGTACGAGCAGTACTTC,CASSPRAGERYEQYF
.,TRBJ2-5,TRBV4-1,.,TGCGCCAGCAGCCAAGACCCAGGGGCAGAGACCCAGTACTTC,CASSQDPGAETQYF
.,TRBJ2-2,TRBV5-1,.,TGCGCCAGCGACAGATCGAACACCGGGGAGCTGTTTTTT,CASDRSNTGELFF
TRBD1,TRBJ2-5,TRBV29-1,.,TGCAGCGAGGGGGACAGGGGCCAAGAGACCCAGTACTTC,CSEGDRGQETQYF
TRBD1,TRBJ1-1,TRBV27,few,TGTGCCAGCAGTTCCCTGGACAGGGGGCGTATGGCTTTCTTT,CASSSLDRGRMAFF
.,TRBJ2-3,TRBV7-2,.,TGTGCCAGCAGCTTAGCGCCAACAGATACGCAGTATTTT,CASSLAPTDTQYF
TRBD2,TRBJ2-1,TRBV4-1,many,TGCGCCAGCAGTCGAGCCGGGACTAGCGGGATCTCCTACAATGAGCAGTTCTTC,CASSRAGTSGISYNEQFF
.,TRBJ1-2,TRBV6-5,.,TGTGCCAGCAGTTACGACGACTATGGCTACACCTTC,CASSYDDYGYTF
TRBD1,TRBJ1-2,TRBV18,.,TGTGCCAGCTCACCAGGCACAGGGGGGTCGGACTATGGCTACACCTTC,CASSPGTGGSDYGYTF
.,TRBJ1-3,TRBV15,.,TGTGCCACCAGCAGAGATGTAGGAGTTGCTGGAAACACCATATATTTT,CATSRDVGVAGNTIYF
.,TRBJ2-2,TRBV7-2,few,TGTGCCAGCAGCTTAGAAGGCACCGGGGAGCTGTTTTTT,CASSLEGTGELFF
TRBD1,TRBJ2-7,TRBV5-4,.,TGTGCCAGCAGCTGGGACAGGGGGCCACTCGAGCAGTACTTC,CASSWDRGPLEQYF
.,TRBJ2-7,TRBV5-1,.,TGCGCCAGCAGCTTGGGGGCAGAAACCTACGAGCAGTACTTC,CASSLGAETYEQYF
.,TRBJ2-7,TRBV6-1,once,TGTGCCAGCAGTGAAATAGGGGGCGAGCAGTACTTC,CASSEIGGEQYF
.,TRBJ2-1,TRBV19,.,TGTGCCAGTAGTATCCTCCGGACGGATTACTACAATGAGCAGTTCTTC,CASSILRTDYYNEQFF
.,TRBJ1-3,TRBV9,.,TGTGCCAGCAGCGTACTCGAGGGGAACACCATATATTTT,CASSVLEGNTIYF
.,TRBJ2-1,TRBV29-1,.,TGCAGCGTTGAACCTCCCTGGAGGGAGGGGGATGAGCAGTTCTTC,CSVEPPWREGDEQFF
TRBD1,TRBJ2-5,TRBV29-1,few,TGCAGCGTCCGACAGGGTCTGGAGGAGACCCAGTACTTC,CSVRQGLEETQYF
TRBD1,TRBJ1-1,TRBV7-2,medium-sized,TGTGCCAGCAGCCGACAGGGAAGGGGGGACACTGAAGCTTTCTTT,CASSRQGRGDTEAFF
.,TRBJ1-1,TRBV10-3,.,TGTGCCATCAGTGACAAGGGGGGAAGGAACACTGAAGCTTTCTTT,CAISDKGGRNTEAFF
.,TRBJ2-5,TRBV5-4,.,TGTGCCAGCAGCCCAGGGGGGGAAGAGACCCAGTACTTC,CASSPGGEETQYF
.,TRBJ2-7,TRBV5-4,once,TGTGCCAGCAGCTTGGGCGGATTGCACTACGAGCAGTACTTC,CASSLGGLHYEQYF